This T cell receptor (beta chain) was sequenced in a study of early T cells in non-severe SARS-CoV-2 infection. Across the whole study: Whole-blood bulk RNA, unsorted, was sequenced, and chains were unpaired. Study results and limitations: The study's VDJdb matching favored anti-spike CD8 responses and missed private and CD4 specificities.

This clonotype was observed many times. No antigen is known for it. Unique molecular identifiers were affixed to single, distinct cDNA molecules. TCRdb ran MiXCR on the 5' RACE reads and lists one entry per CDR3 protein. The table lists 100,000 to 150,000 distinct CDR3 sequences, just under 15% of them singletons. The junction had 2 bases not matched to a gene; V was cut back by 5 bases and J by 0 bases. This CDR3 is 15 amino acids long. CDR1 LNHDA and CDR2 SQIVND come from the germline V gene (reference sequence). The sequencing sample was made of whole blood. The chain couples TRBV19 to TRBJ2-2, with TRBD1 matching 8 bases. The TCR comes from an adult who was a healthcare worker with PCR-confirmed SARS-CoV-2 infection or an uninfected control (not recorded which). The CDR3 loop reads CASSAGQANTGELFF. The CDR3, as DNA: TGTGCCAGTAGTGCGGGACAGGCGAACACCGGGGAGCTGTTTTTT.